This entry concerns a single T cell receptor beta chain. From the 5' RACE reads, TCRdb called clonotypes with MiXCR, one entry per CDR3 protein. The table lists fewer than 90,000 distinct CDR3 sequences, roughly 5.1% of them singletons, with 7% to 9% in the top ten. This entry comes from a study of T cells of healthy individuals. The source is a female donor in good health.

The CDR3 nucleotides read TGTGCCAGCAGCTTAAAGAGACTAGCGGGAGTTAACGAGCAGTACTTC. Translated: CASSLKRLAGVNEQYF. The chain couples TRBV7-3 to TRBJ2-7; TRBD2 matches at 12 bases. The V gene's germline CDR1 is SGHTA and CDR2 FQGTGA. This CDR3 spans 16 amino acids. The junction had 6 bases not matched to a gene; V was cut back by 1 base and J by 5 bases.